The next 31 T cell receptor beta chains were all read from a single sample in a study of OX40 agonist ivuxolimab in advanced cancers. Some clones are missing from TCRdb's copy, which holds only in-frame ones; the method was immunoSEQ multiplex PCR. The sample holds 65,000 to 80,000 clones, around 84% seen once. This specimen was CD4+ or CD8+ T cells sorted from blood, taken in a trial of the OX40 agonist ivuxolimab. Every receptor here comes from an adult with an advanced solid tumor such as melanoma, head and neck, liver or kidney cancer.

This clone came up a few times. The chain carries TRBV10-3 and TRBJ1-2; unclear D gene. The V gene's germline CDR1 is ENHRY and CDR2 SYGVKD. The V and J ends lost 3 bases and 6 bases respectively, with 17 bases between them. The CDR3 is 15 residues long. The CDR3 region is CAISDYDPNADGYTF. The CDR3 DNA is TGTGCCATCAGTGACTACGATCCGAACGCCGATGGCTACACCTTC.

CDR3 amino acids: CASSSDRGATDTQYF. In nucleotides, the CDR3 is TGTGCCAGCAGCTCCGACAGGGGCGCGACAGATACGCAGTATTTT. The chain uses TRBV7-9 and TRBJ2-3; 8 positions match TRBD1. This CDR3 contains 15 residues. Germline CDR1 reads SEHNR; CDR2 reads FQNEAQ (reference sequence). With 4 bases clipped from V and 3 bases from J, the junction kept 6 bases outside the gene matches.

The chain has TRBV5-6 and TRBJ1-2, with D tentatively TRBD1 (5 bases). From germline, CDR1 is SGHDT and CDR2 YYEEEE. Trimming took off 0 bases at V and 4 bases at J, with 10 bases between the two ends. This CDR3 region has 14 residues. The CDR3 reads CASSLERTFYGYTF. CDR3 nucleotides: TGTGCCAGCAGCTTGGAACGGACATTCTATGGCTACACCTTC. Drawing the rest from reference TRBV5-6 and TRBJ1-2, the complete variable domain is DAGVTQSPTHLIKTRGQQVTLRCSPKSGHDTVSWYQQALGQGPQFIFQYYEEEERQRGNFPDRFSGHQFPNYSSELNVNALLLGDSALYLCASSLERTFYGYTFGSGTRLTVV.

The rearrangement joins TRBV6-5 to TRBJ2-5; 7 nucleotides align to TRBD2. Germline CDR1 and CDR2: MNHEY and SVGAGI. J lost 3 bases, V lost 4 bases, and 8 bases had no gene match. This CDR3 contains 15 residues. The CDR3 here is CASSWIPGREETQYF. As DNA, the CDR3 is TGTGCCAGCAGTTGGATTCCAGGGAGGGAAGAGACCCAGTACTTC.

V is TRBV6-1 and J is TRBJ1-2, with 8 positions matching TRBD1. CDR3 size: 14 residues. V trimming: 7 bases; J trimming: 3 bases; junction bases outside the gene matches: 7. Germline values: CDR1 MNHNS, CDR2 SASEGT. The CDR3 sequence is CASTDRGRDYGYTF. The CDR3, as DNA: TGTGCCAGCACTGACAGGGGTCGCGACTATGGCTACACCTTC.

This chain uses TRBV18 with TRBJ2-3; no reliable D call. This CDR3 is built from 15 residues. The V gene lost 6 bases and the J gene lost 0 bases, with 13 bases spanning the gap. Germline assignment: CDR1 KGHSH and CDR2 LQKENI. The CDR3 sequence is CASSAFDSSTDTQYF. The CDR3 nucleotides are TGTGCCAGCTCCGCCTTTGATTCTAGCACAGATACGCAGTATTTT. Full variable domain (outside the CDR3, taken from reference TRBV18 and TRBJ2-3): NAGVMQNPRHLVRRRGQEARLRCSPMKGHSHVYWYRQLPEEGLKFMVYLQKENIIDESGMPKERFSAEFPKEGPSILRIQQVVRGDSAAYFCASSAFDSSTDTQYFGPGTRLTVL.

The chain couples TRBV5-1 to TRBJ2-7; 7 bases fit TRBD1. V was clipped by 2 bases and J by 6 bases; unmatched bases: 5. The germline gives CDR1 SGHRS, CDR2 YFSETQ. The CDR3 extends over 13 amino acids. The CDR3 sequence is CASSLGGASEQYV. CDR3 bases: TGCGCCAGCAGCTTAGGGGGCGCGTCCGAGCAGTACGTC.

The V and J genes are TRBV5-4 and TRBJ2-1; 8 nucleotides match TRBD1. After removal of 1 base from V and 6 bases from J, the junction contained 9 bases not matched to a gene. Germline values: CDR1 SGHNT, CDR2 YYREEE (reference sequence). This CDR3 has 16 residues. CDR3 sequence reads: CASSLSRQGALNEQFF. CDR3 DNA sequence: TGTGCCAGCAGCTTGTCCCGGCAGGGGGCCCTCAATGAGCAGTTCTTC. The entire variable domain, with the rest obtained from reference TRBV5-4 and TRBJ2-1, is as follows: ETGVTQSPTHLIKTRGQQVTLRCSSQSGHNTVSWYQQALGQGPQFIFQYYREEENGRGNFPPRFSGLQFPNYSSELNVNALELDDSALYLCASSLSRQGALNEQFFGPGTRLTVL.

The CDR3 DNA follows: TGCGCCAGCGGGGGCAGGGAGGCTGGCTACACCTTC. It is translated as CASGGREAGYTF. The chain carries TRBV4-1 and TRBJ1-2, with TRBD1 as a possible D gene (6 bases). Trimming took 8 bases from V and 7 from J, leaving 14 bases between them. The CDR3 loop spans 12 amino acids. Germline-derived CDR1 and CDR2 are MGHRA and YSYEKL.

The chain is built from TRBV28 and TRBJ2-2; 9 positions match TRBD2. Germline-derived CDR1 and CDR2 are MDHEN and SYDVKM. This CDR3 contains 15 residues. The J segment lost 4 bases and the V segment lost 3 bases, leaving 3 bases of the junction unmatched. CDR3 nucleotides: TGTGCCAGCAGTTTTGCGGGGGGGCCCACCGGGGAGCTGTTTTTT. The encoded protein is CASSFAGGPTGELFF.

The chain's CDR3 is CASSLRRTSGIQETQYF. CDR3 coding DNA: TGTGCCAGCAGCTTAAGGCGGACTAGCGGGATTCAAGAGACCCAGTACTTC. The chain couples TRBV7-9 to TRBJ2-5, with 12 bases identical to TRBD2. V lost 2 bases, J lost 2 bases, and 6 bases stayed unmatched. The CDR3 has 17 residues. Per germline, CDR1 SEHNR and CDR2 FQNEAQ (reference sequence).

The chain has TRBV18 and TRBJ1-5; D is perhaps TRBD1 (5 bases). CDR3 length: 13 residues. Germline assignment: CDR1 KGHSH and CDR2 LQKENI. V lost 4 bases and J 4 bases, leaving 8 bases between the germline ends. This CDR3 is CASSLSGNQPQHF. In nucleotides, the CDR3 is TGTGCCAGCTCACTCTCAGGGAATCAGCCCCAGCATTTT.

The V call is TRBV7-2, the J call TRBJ1-3; D not resolved. Germline CDR1 is SGHTA and CDR2 is FQGNSA. Trimming pared 3 bases from V and 2 bases from J, leaving 8 bases between. This CDR3 is built from 14 residues. Written as DNA, the CDR3 is TGTGCCAGCAGCTTTTTAGGGACTGGAAACACCATATATTTT. Residues: CASSFLGTGNTIYF.

The CDR3 DNA is TGTGCCAGCAGCCAAGTTTTCAGGGGAGAGACCCAGTACTTC. Amino acids: CASSQVFRGETQYF. The chain links TRBV14 to TRBJ2-5; D possibly corresponds to TRBD1 (6 bases). The CDR3 has 14 residues. Looked up from germline, CDR1 is SGHDN and CDR2 is FVKESK. Trimming cost V 1 base and J 4 bases, with 10 bases left between them.

This clone appeared once. The V and J genes are TRBV6-1 and TRBJ2-7; possibly TRBD1 or TRBD2 for D (5 bases each). V was clipped by 7 bases and J by 0 bases, with 13 bases between them. The germline V gene encodes CDR1 MNHNS and CDR2 SASEGT. The CDR3 is 14 amino acids. CDR3 coding DNA: TGTGCCAGCAACCGGGACCGGTACTCCTACGAGCAGTACTTC. Protein: CASNRDRYSYEQYF.

The chain combines TRBV6-6 with TRBJ1-5; D is possibly TRBD1 (5 bases). The CDR3 length is 15 residues. Trimming removed 6 bases at V and 0 bases at J, with 12 bases between. Germline loops: CDR1 MNHNY, CDR2 SVGAGI (reference sequence). The CDR3 DNA reads as TGTGCCAGCAGCCGGGAGGGGTATAGCAATCAGCCCCAGCATTTT. Protein: CASSREGYSNQPQHF.

The V gene is TRBV7-9, the J gene TRBJ2-2, with 8 positions matching TRBD2. The CDR3 runs 16 residues. V lost 3 bases and J lost 0; bases outside the gene matches: 3. Germline V gene data show CDR1 as SEHNR and CDR2 as FQNEAQ (reference sequence). The CDR3 coding sequence is TGTGCCAGCAGCTTCCGACTAGCGACGAACACCGGGGAGCTGTTTTTT. This translates into CASSFRLATNTGELFF. The full variable domain, its missing parts supplied by reference TRBV7-9 and TRBJ2-2, is DTGVSQNPRHKITKRGQNVTFRCDPISEHNRLYWYRQTLGQGPEFLTYFQNEAQLEKSRLLSDRFSAERPKGSFSTLEIQRTEQGDSAMYLCASSFRLATNTGELFFGEGSRLTVL.

This chain connects TRBV2 to TRBJ1-2; tentative D call: TRBD1 (5 bases). This CDR3 is 13 amino acids long. V lost 7 bases and J 3 bases, leaving 12 bases between the germline ends. Germline CDR1 reads SNHLY; CDR2 reads FYNNEI. CDR3 nucleotides: TGTGCCAGCACCAGGGAAGAAGACTATGGCTACACCTTC. This translates into CASTREEDYGYTF.

CDR3 in DNA: TGTGCCAGCAGCGTGACCGTTGGACCCCGGGGGCCCGGGGAGCTGTTTTTT. Protein: CASSVTVGPRGPGELFF. The chain employs TRBV9 and TRBJ2-2; D possibly matches TRBD1 or TRBD2 (6 bases each). The CDR3 sequence is 17 residues long. With 2 bases removed from V and 6 bases from J, the gap between germline ends came to 20 bases. Germline V gene lookup returns CDR1 SGDLS and CDR2 YYNGEE.

V and J are TRBV5-4 and TRBJ1-6; 9 positions agree with TRBD1. CDR1 SGHNT and CDR2 YYREEE come from the germline V gene (reference sequence). V shed 3 bases, J shed 17 bases, and the junction held 12 bases outside the gene matches. This CDR3 is 14 amino acids long. The CDR3 is CASSSGTGPSIIHF. CDR3 coding DNA: TGTGCCAGCAGCTCCGGGACAGGGCCCTCGATAATCCACTTT.

The CDR3 region is CASSLGVAGSYEQYF. DNA for the CDR3: TGTGCCAGCAGCTTGGGGGTAGCGGGCTCCTACGAGCAGTACTTC. This chain links TRBV7-6 with TRBJ2-7; 7 bases line up with TRBD2. Germline V gene data show CDR1 as SGHVS and CDR2 as FNYEAQ. J was trimmed by 0 bases and V by 3 bases; bases with no gene match: 5. This CDR3 has 15 amino acids. The full variable domain, its missing parts supplied by reference TRBV7-6 and TRBJ2-7, is GAGVSQSPRYKVTKRGQDVALRCDPISGHVSLYWYRQALGQGPEFLTYFNYEAQQDKSGLPNDRFSAERPEGSISTLTIQRTEQRDSAMYRCASSLGVAGSYEQYFGPGTRLTVT.

The chain uses TRBV9 and TRBJ2-6; perhaps TRBD1 as D (5 bases). The V and J ends lost 2 bases and 4 bases respectively, with 13 bases between them. The CDR3 spans 16 residues. Per germline, CDR1 SGDLS and CDR2 YYNGEE. CDR3 DNA sequence: TGTGCCAGCAGCGTCAAGAAGGGGATCGGGGCCAACGTCCTGACTTTC. This sequence encodes CASSVKKGIGANVLTF.

The chain couples TRBV27 to TRBJ1-6; D is undetermined. This CDR3 spans 14 amino acids. CDR1 MNHEY and CDR2 SMNVEV come from the germline V gene (reference sequence). Trimming took 2 bases from V and 8 from J, leaving 10 bases between them. The CDR3 DNA sequence: TGTGCCAGCAGTTTAAGTCCGGGTTATTCACCCCTCCACTTT. Translating gives CASSLSPGYSPLHF.

The chain recombines TRBV4-3 with TRBJ2-7; unclear D gene. Germline V gives CDR1 LGHNA, CDR2 YSLEER. Trimming pared 0 bases from V and 2 bases from J, leaving 11 bases between. The CDR3 has 15 amino acids. CDR3 in amino acids: CASSQDLSRAYEQYF. The CDR3 bases are TGCGCCAGCAGCCAAGATCTCTCCCGAGCCTACGAGCAGTACTTC.

The rearrangement links TRBV29-1 to TRBJ2-5; D is unclear. V was cut by 4 bases and J by 2 bases, with 2 bases left in between. CDR3 size: 10 residues. The germline gives CDR1 SQVTM, CDR2 ANQGSEA. Here the CDR3 reads CSVAQETQYF. The CDR3 nucleotides read TGCAGCGTTGCACAAGAGACCCAGTACTTC.

V and J are TRBV9 and TRBJ2-3, with 9 nucleotides matching TRBD2. CDR1 and CDR2 from the germline V gene are SGDLS and YYNGEE. Trimming cost V 4 bases and J 6 bases; bases outside gene matches: 15. The CDR3 is made up of 17 amino acids. CDR3: CASSLYQASGNGDTQYF. CDR3 nucleotides: TGTGCCAGCAGCCTTTACCAGGCTAGCGGGAATGGTGATACGCAGTATTTT.

This chain connects TRBV7-2 to TRBJ1-5; no firm D call. The length of the CDR3 is 15 residues. V dropped 1 base and J dropped 0 bases, with 7 bases sitting between them. Per the germline V gene, CDR1 is SGHTA and CDR2 is FQGNSA. Here the CDR3 DNA reads TGTGCCAGCAGCTTAGAACAGAATAGCAATCAGCCCCAGCATTTT. This sequence encodes CASSLEQNSNQPQHF.

This clone was seen a handful of times. The chain employs TRBV6-1 and TRBJ1-1; TRBD1 matches at 8 bases. Germline CDR1 and CDR2: MNHNS and SASEGT. This CDR3 comprises 17 residues. J lost 3 bases, V lost 6 bases, and 15 bases had no gene match. CDR3 in DNA: TGTGCCAGCAGGGAACAGGGGGGCACGGGGTGGGACACTGAAGCTTTCTTT. Amino acids: CASREQGGTGWDTEAFF.

CDR3 bases: TGTGCCAGCAGGCGGGACAGCTACGAGCAGTACGTC. Translated: CASRRDSYEQYV. The chain uses TRBV2 and TRBJ2-7; maybe TRBD1 (7 bases). CDR3 length equals 12 residues. Germline V gene sequence: CDR1 SNHLY, CDR2 FYNNEI. Trimming pared 6 bases from V and 3 bases from J, leaving 9 bases between.

The chain employs TRBV19 and TRBJ2-1; D gene uncertain. The CDR3 is 12 residues long. In germline, CDR1 is LNHDA, CDR2 SQIVND (reference sequence). V was clipped by 3 bases and J by 6 bases, with 6 bases between them. The CDR3 nucleotides read TGTGCCAGTAGTATCCGTGGCAATGAGCAGTTCTTC. It yields the protein CASSIRGNEQFF.

V and J are TRBV11-1 and TRBJ2-5; no clear D. Germline CDR1 is SGHAT and CDR2 is FQDESV (reference sequence). The CDR3 extends over 12 amino acids. Trimming left V 8 bases short and J 1 base short, with 8 bases between. CDR3 sequence (DNA): TGTGCCAGCGATGACGGCCAAGAGACCCAGTACTTC. Translating it yields CASDDGQETQYF. Full variable domain (outside the CDR3, taken from reference TRBV11-1 and TRBJ2-5): EAEVAQSPRYKITEKSQAVAFWCDPISGHATLYWYRQILGQGPELLVQFQDESVVDDSQLPKDRFSAERLKGVDSTLKIQPAELGDSAMYLCASDDGQETQYFGPGTRLLVL.